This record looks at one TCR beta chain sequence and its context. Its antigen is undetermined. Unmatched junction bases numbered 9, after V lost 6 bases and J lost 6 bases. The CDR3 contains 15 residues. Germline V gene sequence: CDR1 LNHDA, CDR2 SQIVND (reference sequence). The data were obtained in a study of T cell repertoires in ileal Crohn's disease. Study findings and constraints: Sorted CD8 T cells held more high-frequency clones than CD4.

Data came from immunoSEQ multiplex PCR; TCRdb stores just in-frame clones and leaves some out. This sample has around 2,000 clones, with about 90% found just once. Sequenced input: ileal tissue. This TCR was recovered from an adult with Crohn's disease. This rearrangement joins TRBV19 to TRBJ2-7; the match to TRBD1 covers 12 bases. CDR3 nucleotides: TGTGCCAGTAGAACAACCGGGACAGGGGGCGTCGAGCAGTACTTC. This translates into CASRTTGTGGVEQYF.